These 16 T cell receptor beta chains originate from one sample sequenced in a study of cytomegalovirus exposure and HLA in healthy donors. In the PCR, 60 Vbeta and 13 Jbeta primers were used. Sequenced by immunoSEQ multiplex PCR; TCRdb stores in-frame clones only, minus some. The sample shows some 110,000 clones, 50% to 70% of them seen only once. The sequencing input was PBMCs. The source of these receptors is a woman aged 40 to 50 in good health and CMV-seropositive.

The chain combines TRBV19 with TRBJ2-7; tentative D call: TRBD1 (6 bases). The CDR3 sequence is 15 residues long. In germline, CDR1 is LNHDA, CDR2 SQIVND (reference sequence). Trimming pared 5 bases from V and 0 bases from J, leaving 14 bases between. The CDR3 nucleotides are TGTGCCAGTAGTGTCGACAGGACCAGCTCCTACGAGCAGTACTTC. It encodes CASSVDRTSSYEQYF.

CDR3 DNA: TGCGCCAGCAGCTTGCGAGCGGGGTCTTTTGAGACCCAGTACTTC. This sequence encodes CASSLRAGSFETQYF. The chain uses TRBV5-1 and TRBJ2-5, with 7 bases that match TRBD2. After removal of 1 base from V and 5 bases from J, the junction contained 8 bases not matched to a gene. Germline V gene lookup returns CDR1 SGHRS and CDR2 YFSETQ. The CDR3 extends over 15 amino acids. Full variable domain (outside the CDR3, taken from reference TRBV5-1 and TRBJ2-5): KAGVTQTPRYLIKTRGQQVTLSCSPISGHRSVSWYQQTPGQGLQFLFEYFSETQRNKGNFPGRFSGRQFSNSRSEMNVSTLELGDSALYLCASSLRAGSFETQYFGPGTRLLVL.

V gene TRBV28 combines with J gene TRBJ2-1; TRBD2 matches 10 bases. This CDR3 spans 13 amino acids. With V trimmed by 6 bases and J by 9 bases, 5 bases remained unmatched. The germline gives CDR1 MDHEN, CDR2 SYDVKM. DNA for the CDR3: TGTGCCAGCAGGTTAGCGGGAGGTAGTGAGCAGTTCTTC. It encodes CASRLAGGSEQFF.

This clone was detected a few times. This chain links TRBV5-1 with TRBJ2-4; tentative D call: TRBD2 (7 bases). This CDR3 has 15 amino acids. The ends were cut back, 2 bases at V and 5 bases at J, with 14 bases in the middle. The germline V gene has CDR1 SGHRS and CDR2 YFSETQ. CDR3 DNA: TGCGCCAGCAGCTTAGGACTAGAGGGGGAAAACATTCAGTACTTC. This sequence encodes CASSLGLEGENIQYF.

The chain uses TRBV29-1 and TRBJ1-1; D is perhaps TRBD1 (5 bases). The CDR3 sequence is 21 residues long. CDR1 and CDR2 (germline): SQVTM, ANQGSEA. Trimming pared 2 bases from V and 0 bases from J, leaving 31 bases between. The chain's CDR3 is CSVESWGGEGLGVLMNTEAFF. CDR3 sequence (DNA): TGCAGCGTTGAAAGTTGGGGAGGGGAAGGGCTCGGGGTTCTCATGAACACTGAAGCTTTCTTT.

V gene TRBV7-2 combines with J gene TRBJ2-7; 8 bases agree with TRBD2. The CDR3 covers 15 residues. CDR1 and CDR2 (germline): SGHTA, FQGNSA. Germline trimming cut 0 bases from V and 5 bases from J; bases unmatched to any gene: 6. CDR3 nucleotide sequence: TGTGCCAGCAGCTTAGCAGGAAGAGCGGGGGACGAGCAGTACTTC. Amino acid sequence: CASSLAGRAGDEQYF.

V is TRBV7-3 and J is TRBJ2-2; D remains unclear. CDR1 and CDR2 from the germline V gene are SGHTA and FQGTGA. V lost 2 bases, J lost 4 bases, and 11 bases lay in between. There are 15 residues in the CDR3. The CDR3 nucleotides are TGTGCCAGCAGCTTAGACAAATCCTTCACCGGGGAGCTGTTTTTT. Its protein is CASSLDKSFTGELFF.

The chain links TRBV11-2 to TRBJ2-1, with a weak D call TRBD2 (6 bases). V lost 3 bases to trimming and J lost 15 bases, with 18 bases between them. CDR1 and CDR2 from the germline V gene are SGHAT and FQNNGV. CDR3 length equals 13 residues. CDR3 nucleotide sequence: TGTGCCAGCAGCTTCAACCGGGACTCCATCTGGTTCTTC. It encodes CASSFNRDSIWFF.

This clone has a single count. This sequence joins TRBV6-5 and TRBJ2-7, with a weak D call TRBD2 (5 bases). Trimming took off 0 bases at V and 5 bases at J, with 14 bases between the two ends. Germline V gives CDR1 MNHEY, CDR2 SVGAGI. CDR3 length equals 15 residues. CDR3 sequence reads: CASSYSWGVGDEQYF. The CDR3 DNA reads as TGTGCCAGCAGTTACTCGTGGGGAGTTGGCGACGAGCAGTACTTC.

This clone has just one count. The J gene is TRBJ2-3, the V gene TRBV28; TRBD1 might be the D (6 bases). V gave up 5 bases and J gave up 2 bases, with 17 bases separating them. From germline, CDR1 is MDHEN and CDR2 SYDVKM. The CDR3 covers 16 residues. Here the CDR3 reads CASSPSQGLLTDTQYF. The CDR3 DNA reads as TGTGCCAGCAGTCCCAGCCAGGGGCTTCTCACAGATACGCAGTATTTT.

The V call is TRBV29-1, the J call TRBJ2-6; the D gene is possibly TRBD1 (5 bases). CDR3 length equals 15 residues. Trimming stripped 6 bases from V and 1 base from J, with 13 bases between. The germline V gene encodes CDR1 SQVTM and CDR2 ANQGSEA. CDR3 amino acids: CSVDIGVSGANVLTF. The CDR3 bases are TGCAGCGTGGACATAGGCGTTTCTGGGGCCAACGTCCTGACTTTC.

This clone was observed a handful of times. The rearrangement joins TRBV4-2 to TRBJ1-1, with D hard to call. The germline V gene encodes CDR1 LGHNA and CDR2 YNFKEQ. Trimming stripped 0 bases from V and 5 bases from J, with 13 bases between. This CDR3 is built from 15 residues. CDR3 sequence: CASSQEASARTEAFF. In nucleotides, the CDR3 is TGTGCCAGCAGCCAAGAAGCGTCCGCTCGTACTGAAGCTTTCTTT.

The chain couples TRBV27 to TRBJ2-7; D may be TRBD2 (6 bases). Germline V gene sequence: CDR1 MNHEY, CDR2 SMNVEV (reference sequence). V lost 10 bases to trimming and J lost 0 bases, with 10 bases between them. There are 12 residues in the CDR3. The CDR3 is CATKGLSYEQYF. DNA of the CDR3: TGTGCCACCAAGGGACTCTCCTACGAGCAGTACTTC.

This rearrangement joins TRBV28 to TRBJ1-1, with 8 positions matching TRBD1. From germline, CDR1 is MDHEN and CDR2 SYDVKM. This CDR3 is built from 17 residues. V lost 3 bases and J lost 0; bases outside the gene matches: 9. The CDR3: CASSFLRGPIMNTEAFF. The DNA for the CDR3 is TGTGCCAGCAGTTTCCTCAGGGGGCCTATCATGAACACTGAAGCTTTCTTT. Complete variable domain (other parts from reference TRBV28 and TRBJ1-1): DVKVTQSSRYLVKRTGEKVFLECVQDMDHENMFWYRQDPGLGLRLIYFSYDVKMKEKGDIPEGYSVSREKKERFSLILESASTNQTSMYLCASSFLRGPIMNTEAFFGQGTRLTVV.

The table lists this clone with a few counts. The chain's CDR3 is CATSAGTGEEKLFF. In DNA form, the CDR3 reads TGTGCCACCAGCGCGGGGACAGGGGAAGAAAAACTGTTTTTT. The genes are TRBV15 and TRBJ1-4, with TRBD1 matching 10 bases. The CDR3 consists of 14 residues. CDR1 LNHNV and CDR2 YYDKDF come from the germline V gene (reference sequence). V was pared by 5 bases and J by 8 bases, with 5 bases of the junction left unmatched.

CDR3 loop: CSGGPGQGTDNEQFF. As DNA, the CDR3 is TGCAGCGGTGGACCGGGACAGGGGACGGACAATGAGCAGTTCTTC. The rearrangement uses TRBV29-1 and TRBJ2-1; 10 bases match TRBD1. The CDR3 runs to 15 residues. Germline loops: CDR1 SQVTM, CDR2 ANQGSEA. The junction had 11 bases not matched to a gene; V was cut back by 7 bases and J by 5 bases.